What follows are 2 T cell receptor beta chains derived from one specimen sequenced in a study of blood T cell repertoires in COVID-19. The table came from immunoSEQ multiplex PCR; TCRdb's copy has only in-frame clones and leaves some out. The sample records about 160,000 clones, roughly 90% being singletons. The sequencing input was peripheral blood. The receptors here all came from a man aged 60 to 69 with active or convalescent COVID-19.

The chain is built from TRBV19 and TRBJ1-1; 8 positions match TRBD1. V trimming: 1 base; J trimming: 5 bases; junction bases outside the gene matches: 3. Germline CDR1 reads LNHDA; CDR2 reads SQIVND (reference sequence). The CDR3 loop spans 14 amino acids. CDR3: CASSIGDRWTEAFF. CDR3 nucleotide sequence: TGTGCCAGTAGTATAGGGGACAGGTGGACTGAAGCTTTCTTT.

The chain is built from TRBV5-6 and TRBJ2-2; D might be TRBD1 (5 bases). The germline V gene has CDR1 SGHDT and CDR2 YYEEEE. V was clipped by 0 bases and J by 1 base, with 10 bases between them. The CDR3 sequence is 16 residues long. CDR3 region: CASSLEGRRNTGELFF. In DNA form, the CDR3 reads TGTGCCAGCAGCTTGGAGGGGCGGAGGAACACCGGGGAGCTGTTTTTT. Drawing the rest from reference TRBV5-6 and TRBJ2-2, the complete variable domain is DAGVTQSPTHLIKTRGQQVTLRCSPKSGHDTVSWYQQALGQGPQFIFQYYEEEERQRGNFPDRFSGHQFPNYSSELNVNALLLGDSALYLCASSLEGRRNTGELFFGEGSRLTVL.